The rows below give T cell receptor beta chains drawn from one sample of a study of T cell repertoires in cytomegalovirus infection. One entry per CDR3 protein, called by TCRdb with MiXCR from the reads. This table has some 600,000 distinct CDR3 sequences, 20% to 25% appearing once. The sequenced material came from CD8+ T cells from PBMCs. The receptors were sampled from a human donor in good health (CMV status not recorded). Some clones in this sample may be carry-over from other donors' samples. Both conserved end residues are part of each CDR3. The D gene is left open where the match is weak. The size entry is marked missing in some rows and otherwise reads once, few, many or a size class.

V	D	length	size	J	DNA	CDR3
TRBV6-5	-	17	few	TRBJ2-6	TGTGCCAGCAGTTACTCGGTGCAGAGCTCTGGGGCCAACGTCCTGACTTTC	CASSYSVQSSGANVLTF
TRBV12-5	-	11	few	TRBJ2-3	TGTGCTAGTGTGGGCACAGATACGCAGTATTTT	CASVGTDTQYF
TRBV5-1	-	12	few	TRBJ1-2	TGCGCCAGCAGCGCAGATCAGCGAGGCTACACCTTC	CASSADQRGYTF
TRBV7-6	TRBD2	18	many	TRBJ2-2	TGTGCCAGCAGCTTAGCGCCAGGAGCGGGGGGGAACACCGGGGAGCTGTTTTTT	CASSLAPGAGGNTGELFF
TRBV9	-	15	few	TRBJ1-2	TGTGCCAGCAGCGTAGCCGTAGGGGAAGTGGACGGCTACACCTTC	CASSVAVGEVDGYTF
TRBV13	TRBD1	16	-	TRBJ2-3	TGTGCCAACAGAAACCTAGGACAGGTGGGCACAGATACGCAGTATTTT	CANRNLGQVGTDTQYF
TRBV12-3/TRBV12-4	-	15	few	TRBJ1-6	TGTGCCAGCAGTTTTTTTGGCTCCTATAATTCACCCCTCCACTTT	CASSFFGSYNSPLHF
TRBV24-1	-	17	-	TRBJ2-2	TGTGCCACCAGTGATCTCCTCGAGGGGGCGAACACCGGGGAGCTGTTTTTT	CATSDLLEGANTGELFF
TRBV29-1	-	14	few	TRBJ1-1	TGCAGCGTCAAAGGGGCCATGAGGAACACTGAAGCTTTCTTT	CSVKGAMRNTEAFF
TRBV4-1	-	15	many	TRBJ1-5	TGCGCCAGCAGCCAAGAGTGGGGGACCAATCAGCCCCAGCATTTT	CASSQEWGTNQPQHF
TRBV6-2/TRBV6-3	TRBD2	18	many	TRBJ2-2	TGTGCCAGCAGTTTTTTGCGGACGACTAGCCCATTCCCCGGGGAGCTGTTTTTT	CASSFLRTTSPFPGELFF
TRBV27	TRBD1	14	few	TRBJ2-1	TGTGCCAGCAGAACCGGGACAGTCTACAATGAGCAGTTCTTC	CASRTGTVYNEQFF
TRBV20-1	-	15	-	TRBJ2-3	TGCAGTGCGGGGGTGGGGGCGCCCCGCACAGATACGCAGTATTTT	CSAGVGAPRTDTQYF
TRBV6-5	-	12	many	TRBJ2-7	TGTGCCAGCTCGGGCCGAGCCTACGAGCAGTACTTC	CASSGRAYEQYF
TRBV4-1	TRBD1	17	-	TRBJ2-2	TGCGCCAGCAGCCAAGACCCCTTAACAGGGGTCACCGGGGAGCTGTTTTTT	CASSQDPLTGVTGELFF